This T cell receptor beta chain emerged from a study of T-cell reconstitution after alpha-beta-depleted transplantation in children. Unique molecular identifiers were used to barcode this TCRbeta library. TCRdb called the PCR reads again in MiXCR, with one record for every CDR3 protein. The repertoire holds around 960,000 distinct CDR3 sequences, about 29% seen once, with more than 25% in the top ten. Study results and limitations: The main origin of T-cell counts and diversity one year after transplant was newly produced T cells. The origin of alpha-beta T cells about two months after transplant was reportedly several hundred expanded graft clones. The study traced high day-60 TCRbeta diversity in some patients to surviving recipient T cells and thymic progenitors.

This clonotype was detected only a few times. Its specificity is not known. The sample in question was PBMCs, mostly from graft donor cells, obtained 360 days after TCRalphabeta/CD19-depleted stem cell transplant. This TCR derives from a boy under three years old who had a stem cell transplant for SCID, so the T cells may come from the graft donor.

The CDR3 spells CACRDRIRTGELFF. The CDR3 DNA is TGTGCCTGCCGGGACAGGATCAGGACCGGGGAGCTGTTTTTT. The J gene is TRBJ2-2, the V gene TRBV6-1; 8 bases align to TRBD1. CDR3 length: 14 amino acids. Germline V gene data show CDR1 as MNHNS and CDR2 as SASEGT. With V trimmed by 11 bases and J by 5 bases, 10 bases remained unmatched.